This T cell receptor (beta chain) was captured in a study of vaccination and CD4 T cells after COVID-19 (dated by TCRdb to about 2022). Concerning the study at large: In the convalescent cohort there were six males and four females, among whom were two Hispanic individuals, seven Caucasians, two Asians and one multiracial person. Participants received two doses of either the Pfizer-BioNTech BNT162b2 vaccine (n=8) or the Moderna mRNA-1273 vaccine (n=2). Post-COVID blood samples were collected from convalescent patients a median of about 92 days after diagnosis, with a range of roughly 30 to 170 days. Post-vaccine blood samples were obtained a median of approximately 74 days after the second vaccine dose, with a range of roughly 13 to 250 days. Culture stimuli were overlapping spike peptide pools from SARS-CoV-2 and from the common cold coronaviruses HCoV-NL63, HCoV-OC43 and HCoV-229E. In control cultures, a CEFX viral epitope pool was used as positive control, an HIV-1 Nef peptide pool was used as negative control, or no peptide was added. In ten to eleven COVID-19 convalescent patients and 4 infection-naive healthy vaccine recipients, the spike-specific CD4+ TCR repertoire before mRNA vaccination was compared with the repertoire after mRNA vaccination. At the TCR clonotype level, an earlier paper using these donors assessed memory CD4+ T cell crossreactivity between SARS-CoV-2 and common cold coronavirus spike proteins. The paper as a whole reports these results and caveats: Nearly all vaccine-specific clones in convalescent patients (304 of 307) were mono-reactive for SARS-CoV-2 spike rather than cross-reactive with common cold coronaviruses. The number of convalescent patients in the study was relatively small, and the study did not examine early timepoints following natural infection. Among the post-vaccine SARS-CoV-2-reactive clones in convalescent patients, a median approximately 90% showed up only after vaccination, which suggests vaccine-specific priming. The median number of SARS-CoV-2-reactive clonotypes rose from 20 to 25 after infection to some 37 after vaccination, but the change was not significant.

The library was built by means of PCR. DNA from cultured CD4+ T cells was subjected to TCR sequencing with the Oncomine TCR Beta short-read assay at the Johns Hopkins FTIC core. The QIAamp micro DNA kit was used to extract genomic DNA from the cultured CD4+ T cells. Oncomine TCR Beta libraries from cultured CD4+ T cells were pooled using unique dual indexes and sequenced on an Illumina iSeq 100. The published analysis was carried out like this. Non-productive sequences were removed, and CDR3s not starting with C, not ending with F or W, or shorter than 7 amino acids were discarded. Antigen-specific clonotypes were identified with the MANAFEST web application by comparing peptide-stimulated wells with reference and other culture wells. Positive clones required FDR below 0.05, an odds ratio above 5, and productive frequency above 0.1% in at least two of three replicate wells. Cross-reactive clonotypes were defined as significantly expanded in both SARS-CoV-2 spike wells and at least one common cold coronavirus spike condition. CDR3 homology was assessed with Levenshtein distances (stringdist) and unrooted phylogenetic trees (ape) in R version 3.6.1. The public reads were run again by TCRdb, first through fastp at Q25 and then through MiXCR, and only productive beta chains were kept. CDR3 protein sequences are deduplicated, and each keeps its most common genes and DNA. Here the V and J calls rest on TCRdb's processing, not on the authors' analysis. Within this sample are around 6,100 distinct CDR3 sequences, with 43% of them counted one time only. The ten largest account for around 40% of the sample.

Of note for this clonotype: Its binding antigen is unknown. Base quality data are lacking; no much larger clone is found one base away.

From the germline V gene, CDR1 is MNHEY and CDR2 is SVGAGI. At the junction V is shortened by 2 bases and J by 0 bases; bases outside the gene matches: 2. The CDR3 has 15 amino acids, counting the end cysteine and phenylalanine. The retained sequence is limited to the CDR3, 45 bases, with the frame set at the first base. Per the publication, the treatment or condition label means: roughly 10-day PBMC culture with coronavirus spike peptide pools or control peptides (ViraFEST assay). CD4+ T cells from unexposed donors were collected before the COVID-19 pandemic (2011-2018). The ViraFEST assay, used in the study, expanded antigen-specific T cells with peptide pools and then identified the expanded clonotypes through TCR sequencing. Each well held roughly 2 million PBMCs cultured in IMDM containing approximately 5% human AB serum and approximately 9.1 IU/ml IL-2, with 8 to 10 ug/ml peptide pools added. On days 3 and 7, half of the culture medium was replaced with fresh IL-2-containing medium. After around 11 days of culture, CD4+ T cells were isolated by negative selection with the EasySep CD4+ T cell isolation kit. Unexposed donor CD4+ T cells were tested for reactivity to SARS-CoV-2 S and N and four common cold coronavirus spike pools, as cell number allowed. Ficoll-Paque Plus gradient centrifugation was used to isolate PBMCs from whole blood, and the isolated PBMCs were then either used fresh or cryopreserved at -140C. Each culture condition was generally run in triplicate wells. Leukapheresis product for the unexposed donors was purchased commercially.

Sequencing input: CD4+ T cells from blood, cultured in vitro. The chain links TRBV6-5 with TRBJ2-3, with 7 central nucleotides matching TRBD2. This clonotype originated in a human donor in good health. The sequenced DNA: TGTGCCAGCAGTTACACGGGGGGTAGCACAGATACGCAGTATTTT. This codes for CASSYTGGSTDTQYF.